This is a list of T cell receptor beta chains from one sample in a study of technical replicates of blood from a few donors. Sequenced by immunoSEQ multiplex PCR; TCRdb stores in-frame clones only, minus some. In the table there are about 61,000 clones, around 97% of which are singletons. Material: T cells isolated from PBMCs. These TCRs come from a human donor in good health. Each CDR3 is given with its conserved first and last residue. A D gene is named only where the DNA matches it firmly. Some rows mark clone size as missing; the rest say once, few, many or name a class of expanded clone.

clone size,D gene,CDR3 length,V gene,J gene,CDR3 protein,CDR3 DNA
.,TRBD1,17,TRBV27,TRBJ2-1,CASSLSSGGPSYNEQFF,TGTGCCAGCAGTTTATCCTCAGGGGGACCGTCCTACAATGAGCAGTTCTTC
.,.,16,TRBV9,TRBJ2-6,CASDGHDLSGANVLTF,TGTGCCAGCGACGGACACGACCTCTCTGGGGCCAACGTCCTGACTTTC
.,.,14,TRBV6-5,TRBJ2-2,CASRSLLETGELFF,TGTGCCAGCAGATCTCTTCTAGAAACCGGGGAGCTGTTTTTT
.,.,13,TRBV7-9,TRBJ1-1,CASSLEEFTEAFF,TGTGCCAGCAGCCTGGAGGAGTTCACTGAAGCTTTCTTT
.,.,13,TRBV18,TRBJ1-4,CASSPRRDEKLFF,TGTGCCAGCTCACCACGCAGGGATGAAAAACTGTTTTTT
.,TRBD1,13,TRBV6-5,TRBJ1-1,CASSQTGSTEAFF,TGTGCCAGCAGTCAGACAGGGTCCACTGAAGCTTTCTTT
.,.,16,TRBV6-1,TRBJ2-1,CASSEDEGGGYTEQFF,TGTGCCAGCAGTGAAGACGAAGGGGGGGGTTACACTGAGCAGTTCTTC
.,.,12,TRBV5-1,TRBJ1-1,CASSFDSHEAFF,TGCGCCAGCAGTTTCGACAGCCATGAAGCTTTCTTT
.,TRBD2,14,TRBV11-3,TRBJ2-1,CASSLERGGNEQFF,TGTGCCAGCAGCTTAGAACGGGGGGGCAATGAGCAGTTCTTC
.,TRBD1,12,TRBV29-1,TRBJ1-2,CSVTTGDYGYTF,TGCAGCGTTACGACAGGGGACTATGGCTACACCTTC
.,TRBD1,15,TRBV5-1,TRBJ2-1,CASSLLRTGDDEQFF,TGCGCCAGCAGCTTATTACGGACAGGGGACGATGAGCAGTTCTTC
.,.,14,TRBV5-6,TRBJ2-4,CASSLGWSGNIQYF,TGTGCCAGCAGCTTGGGATGGAGCGGAAACATTCAGTACTTC
.,TRBD1,13,TRBV30,TRBJ1-3,CAWDRQGANTIYF,TGTGCCTGGGACCGACAGGGAGCAAACACCATATATTTT
.,TRBD2,16,TRBV4-1,TRBJ2-1,CASSQFWLAGGGEQFF,TGCGCCAGCAGCCAATTCTGGCTAGCGGGGGGCGGTGAGCAGTTCTTC
.,.,14,TRBV15,TRBJ2-5,CATSPPRGQETQYF,TGTGCCACCAGCCCACCCAGGGGCCAAGAGACCCAGTACTTC
.,TRBD1,16,TRBV5-4,TRBJ1-2,CASSLYPGQGNYGYTF,TGTGCCAGCAGCTTGTATCCGGGACAGGGGAACTATGGCTACACCTTC
.,.,16,TRBV2,TRBJ1-5,CASSGHRDLSRQPQHF,TGTGCCAGCAGCGGGCACAGGGACCTGTCGAGGCAGCCCCAGCATTTT
.,.,15,TRBV7-8,TRBJ1-2,CASSFNRVGSYGYTF,TGTGCCAGCAGCTTTAACAGGGTGGGCTCCTATGGCTACACCTTC
once,.,14,TRBV25-1,TRBJ2-3,CASSEAGSTDTQYF,TGTGCCAGCAGTGAGGCGGGTAGCACAGATACGCAGTATTTT
.,TRBD1,12,TRBV28,TRBJ1-2,CASISRGLGYTF,TGTGCCAGCATCTCCAGGGGGCTTGGCTACACCTTC
.,TRBD2,15,TRBV29-1,TRBJ2-1,CSVGPGLAGGNEQFF,TGCAGCGTCGGACCGGGACTAGCGGGAGGAAATGAGCAGTTCTTC
.,TRBD1,13,TRBV5-1,TRBJ2-7,CASSPDRLYEQYF,TGCGCCAGCAGCCCGGACAGGCTCTACGAGCAGTACTTC